This paragraph reports one T cell receptor beta chain. The antigen is not known. Healthy bone marrow donors made up the donors. The sample comes from a study of cytomegalovirus exposure and HLA in healthy donors. Study background: One earlier analysis, a look at around 180 million T cells, found around 110 million unique TCR beta sequences. Study results and caveats: Later, an analysis found that common viral pathogens appeared to be linked with several of the most significant clusters. The study flagged roughly 150 TCR beta chains as cytomegalovirus-associated.

The PCR employed 60 Vbeta primers together with 13 Jbeta primers. Libraries were prepared by immunoSEQ multiplex PCR; TCRdb keeps only in-frame clonotypes and omits some of them. The sample consists of 150,000 to 200,000 clones, 80% to 85% of them appearing once. The CDR3 spans 15 residues. V lost 4 bases and J 0 bases, leaving 14 bases between the germline ends. CDR1 is SGHRS, CDR2 YFSETQ, per germline. The chain links TRBV5-1 to TRBJ2-7, with D tentatively TRBD1 (5 bases). The sample comprised PBMCs. The receptor comes from a woman aged 18-29 years in good health and CMV-seropositive. The CDR3 DNA sequence: TGCGCCAGCAGCCCAACCCGACAGAGCTCCTACGAGCAGTACTTC. Translated, it gives CASSPTRQSSYEQYF.